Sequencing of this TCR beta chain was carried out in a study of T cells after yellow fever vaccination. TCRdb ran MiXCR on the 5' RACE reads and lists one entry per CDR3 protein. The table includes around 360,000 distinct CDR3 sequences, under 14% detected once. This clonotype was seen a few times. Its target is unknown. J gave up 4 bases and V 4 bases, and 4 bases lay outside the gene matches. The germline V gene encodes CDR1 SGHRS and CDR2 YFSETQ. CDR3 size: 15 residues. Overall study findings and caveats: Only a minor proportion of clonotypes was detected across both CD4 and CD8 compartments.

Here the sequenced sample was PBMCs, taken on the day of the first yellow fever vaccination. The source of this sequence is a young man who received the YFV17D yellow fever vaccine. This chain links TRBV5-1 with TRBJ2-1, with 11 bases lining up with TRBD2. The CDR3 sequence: CASSLSGGEYNEQFF. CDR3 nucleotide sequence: TGCGCCAGCAGCCTTAGCGGGGGGGAGTACAATGAGCAGTTCTTC.